Presented here are 4 T cell receptor beta chains from one specimen sequenced in a study of blood T cell repertoires in COVID-19 (TCRdb year 2020). Library generation was performed with the immunoSEQ multiplex PCR assay. TCRdb provides this immuneACCESS table in a form limited to in-frame rearrangements. Some clones are lacking; in checked studies, under half of them reflect an unresolved V gene, and why the rest are absent is not known. This sample comprises about 140,000 clones, around 80% of them detected only once. Over 7.5% of the sample is held by the ten biggest clonotypes. Sequenced material: peripheral blood. These receptor sequences come from a woman of 80 years or more in a cohort sampled during active or convalescent COVID-19.

This chain links TRBV27 with TRBJ1-1; TRBD1 matches 7 bases. CDR1 is MNHEY and CDR2 is SMNVEV in the germline V gene (reference sequence). Trimming took 8 bases from V and 6 from J; bases not matched to a gene: 12. This CDR3 is 14 amino acids long. The CDR3 sequence is CASLSRGRGAEAFF. DNA for the CDR3: TGTGCCAGCCTATCAAGGGGGCGGGGGGCTGAAGCTTTCTTT.

This clone was detected only a few times. Here the CDR3 reads CASSLGGFGEQFF. The CDR3 DNA reads as TGTGCCAGCAGCTTAGGCGGTTTTGGTGAGCAGTTCTTC. The V call is TRBV7-3, the J call TRBJ2-1; D is ambiguous. Trimming cost V 2 bases and J 9 bases, with 11 bases left between them. CDR3 length: 13 residues. Germline lookup yields CDR1 SGHTA and CDR2 FQGTGA.

This rearrangement joins TRBV5-1 to TRBJ1-1; D might be TRBD1 (6 bases). Trimming removed 4 bases from V and 4 bases from J, with 17 bases in between. The CDR3 totals 15 residues. The V gene's germline CDR1 is SGHRS and CDR2 YFSETQ. CDR3 in DNA: TGCGCCAGCAGCGGAAACAGGGACCTTGGCACTGAAGCTTTCTTT. Its translation is CASSGNRDLGTEAFF.

The V call is TRBV4-1, the J call TRBJ1-4; unclear D gene. The CDR3 is made up of 12 amino acids. V lost 6 bases and J 4 bases, leaving 6 bases between the germline ends. CDR1 and CDR2 from the germline V gene are MGHRA and YSYEKL. The CDR3 is CASRALNEKLFF. The CDR3 DNA reads TGCGCCAGCAGGGCCCTTAATGAAAAACTGTTTTTT.